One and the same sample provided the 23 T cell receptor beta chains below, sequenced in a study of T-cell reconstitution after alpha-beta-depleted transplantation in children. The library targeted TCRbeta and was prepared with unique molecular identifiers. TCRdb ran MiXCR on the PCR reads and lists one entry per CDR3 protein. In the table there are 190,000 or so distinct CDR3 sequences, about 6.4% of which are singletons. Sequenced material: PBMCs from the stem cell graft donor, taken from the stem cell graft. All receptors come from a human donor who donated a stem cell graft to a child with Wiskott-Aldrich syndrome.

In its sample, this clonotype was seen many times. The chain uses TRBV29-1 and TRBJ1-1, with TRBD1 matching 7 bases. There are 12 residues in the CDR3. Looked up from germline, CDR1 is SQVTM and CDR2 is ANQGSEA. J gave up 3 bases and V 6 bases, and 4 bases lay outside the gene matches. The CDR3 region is CSVRTGDTEAFF. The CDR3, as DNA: TGCAGCGTCCGAACAGGGGACACTGAAGCTTTCTTT.

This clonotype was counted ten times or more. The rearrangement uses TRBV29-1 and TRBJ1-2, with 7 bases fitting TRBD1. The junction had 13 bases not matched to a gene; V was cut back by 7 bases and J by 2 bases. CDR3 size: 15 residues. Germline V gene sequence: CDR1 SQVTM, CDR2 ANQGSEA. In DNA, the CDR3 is TGCAGCGCTACGAAGACACAGGGGAGCAACTATGGCTACACCTTC. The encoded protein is CSATKTQGSNYGYTF.

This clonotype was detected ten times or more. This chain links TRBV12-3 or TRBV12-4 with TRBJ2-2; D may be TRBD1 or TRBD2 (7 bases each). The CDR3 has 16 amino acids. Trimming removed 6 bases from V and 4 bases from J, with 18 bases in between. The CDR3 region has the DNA TGTGCCAGCAGGCTAGGGGGCGGGGGCAGCACCGGGGAGCTGTTTTTT. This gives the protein CASRLGGGGSTGELFF.

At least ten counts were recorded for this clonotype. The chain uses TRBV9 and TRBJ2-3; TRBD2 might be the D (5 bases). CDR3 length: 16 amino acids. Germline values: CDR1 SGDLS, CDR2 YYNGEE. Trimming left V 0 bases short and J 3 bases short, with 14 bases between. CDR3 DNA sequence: TGTGCCAGCAGCGTAGAGTTACTAGATAAGACAGATACGCAGTATTTT. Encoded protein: CASSVELLDKTDTQYF.

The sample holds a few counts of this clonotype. The CDR3 here is CASSLKISGGQETQYF. DNA of the CDR3: TGCGCCAGCAGCTTGAAGATTAGCGGGGGGCAAGAGACCCAGTACTTC. The V call is TRBV5-1, the J call TRBJ2-5; TRBD2 matches at 10 bases. With V trimmed by 1 base and J by 2 bases, 5 bases remained unmatched. Per the germline V gene, CDR1 is SGHRS and CDR2 is YFSETQ. The CDR3 covers 16 residues.

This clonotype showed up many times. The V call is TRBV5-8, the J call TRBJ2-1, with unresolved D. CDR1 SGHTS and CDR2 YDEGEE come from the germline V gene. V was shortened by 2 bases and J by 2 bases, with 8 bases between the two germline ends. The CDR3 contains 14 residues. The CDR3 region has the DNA TGTGCCAGCAGCTTTCGTACCACCTACAATGAGCAGTTCTTC. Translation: CASSFRTTYNEQFF. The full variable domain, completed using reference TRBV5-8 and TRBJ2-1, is EAGVTQSPTHLIKTRGQQATLRCSPISGHTSVYWYQQALGLGLQFLLWYDEGEERNRGNFPPRFSGRQFPNYSSELNVNALELEDSALYLCASSFRTTYNEQFFGPGTRLTVL.

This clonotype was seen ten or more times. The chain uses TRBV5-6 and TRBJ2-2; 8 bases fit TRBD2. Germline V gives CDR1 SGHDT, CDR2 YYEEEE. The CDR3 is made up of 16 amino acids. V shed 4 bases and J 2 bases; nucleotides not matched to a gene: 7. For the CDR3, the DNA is TGTGCCAGCAGCACAAGCGGGGGACCCAACACCGGGGAGCTGTTTTTT. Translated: CASSTSGGPNTGELFF. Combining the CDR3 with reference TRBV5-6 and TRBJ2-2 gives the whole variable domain DAGVTQSPTHLIKTRGQQVTLRCSPKSGHDTVSWYQQALGQGPQFIFQYYEEEERQRGNFPDRFSGHQFPNYSSELNVNALLLGDSALYLCASSTSGGPNTGELFFGEGSRLTVL.

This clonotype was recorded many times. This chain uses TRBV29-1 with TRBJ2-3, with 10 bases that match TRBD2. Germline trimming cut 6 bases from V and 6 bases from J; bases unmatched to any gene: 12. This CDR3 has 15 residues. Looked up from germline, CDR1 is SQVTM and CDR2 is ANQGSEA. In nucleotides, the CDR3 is TGCAGCGTGCGGGGCACTAGCGGGGATGGGGATACGCAGTATTTT. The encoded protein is CSVRGTSGDGDTQYF.

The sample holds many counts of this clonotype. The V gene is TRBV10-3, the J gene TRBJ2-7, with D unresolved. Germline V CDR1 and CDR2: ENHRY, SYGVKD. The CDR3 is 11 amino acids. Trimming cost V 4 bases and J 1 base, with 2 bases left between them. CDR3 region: CAISGSYEQYF. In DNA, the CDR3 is TGTGCCATCAGTGGGTCCTACGAGCAGTACTTC.

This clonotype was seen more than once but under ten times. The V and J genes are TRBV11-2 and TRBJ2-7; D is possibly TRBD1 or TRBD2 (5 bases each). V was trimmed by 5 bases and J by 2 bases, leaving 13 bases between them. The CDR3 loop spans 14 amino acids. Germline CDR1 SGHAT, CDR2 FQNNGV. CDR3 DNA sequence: TGTGCCAGCAGCGTGGGGACGCCAACCTACGAGCAGTACTTC. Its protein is CASSVGTPTYEQYF.

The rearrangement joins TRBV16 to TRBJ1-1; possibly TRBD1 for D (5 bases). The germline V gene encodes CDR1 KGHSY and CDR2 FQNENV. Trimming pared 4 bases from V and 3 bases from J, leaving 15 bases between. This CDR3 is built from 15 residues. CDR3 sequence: CASSLKGAKYTEAFF. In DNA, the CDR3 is TGTGCCAGCAGCCTGAAAGGGGCTAAGTACACTGAAGCTTTCTTT.

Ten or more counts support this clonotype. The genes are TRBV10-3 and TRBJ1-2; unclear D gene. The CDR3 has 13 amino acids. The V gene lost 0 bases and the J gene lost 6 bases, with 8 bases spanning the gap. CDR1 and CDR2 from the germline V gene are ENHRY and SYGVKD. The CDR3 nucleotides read TGTGCCATCAGTGAGTCGACTACAAATGGCTACACCTTC. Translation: CAISESTTNGYTF.

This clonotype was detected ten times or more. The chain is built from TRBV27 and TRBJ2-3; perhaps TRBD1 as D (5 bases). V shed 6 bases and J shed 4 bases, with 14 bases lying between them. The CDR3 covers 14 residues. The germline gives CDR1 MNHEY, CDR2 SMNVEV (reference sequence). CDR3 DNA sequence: TGTGCCAGCAGCTCCCCCATCAGGGCAGATACGCAGTATTTT. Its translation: CASSSPIRADTQYF.

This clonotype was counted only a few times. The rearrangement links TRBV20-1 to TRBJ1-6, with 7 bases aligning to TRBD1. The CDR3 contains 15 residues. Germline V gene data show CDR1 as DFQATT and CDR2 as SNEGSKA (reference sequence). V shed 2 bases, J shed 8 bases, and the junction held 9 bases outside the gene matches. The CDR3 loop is CSARHVTGDYSPLHF. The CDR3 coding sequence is TGCAGTGCTAGACATGTTACAGGGGACTATTCACCCCTCCACTTT.

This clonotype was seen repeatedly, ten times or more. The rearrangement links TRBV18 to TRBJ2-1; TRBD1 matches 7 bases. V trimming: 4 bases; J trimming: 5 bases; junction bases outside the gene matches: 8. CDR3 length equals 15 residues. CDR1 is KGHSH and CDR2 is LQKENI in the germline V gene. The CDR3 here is CASSLYRGRDNEQFF. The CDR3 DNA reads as TGTGCCAGCTCACTCTACAGGGGAAGAGACAATGAGCAGTTCTTC.

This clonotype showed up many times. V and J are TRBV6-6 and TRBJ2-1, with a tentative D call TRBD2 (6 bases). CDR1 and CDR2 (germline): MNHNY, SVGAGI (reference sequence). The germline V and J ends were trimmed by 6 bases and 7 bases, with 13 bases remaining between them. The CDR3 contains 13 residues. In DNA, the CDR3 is TGTGCCAGCAGCTGGGGGGAGGAAAATGAGCAGTTCTTC. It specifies CASSWGEENEQFF.

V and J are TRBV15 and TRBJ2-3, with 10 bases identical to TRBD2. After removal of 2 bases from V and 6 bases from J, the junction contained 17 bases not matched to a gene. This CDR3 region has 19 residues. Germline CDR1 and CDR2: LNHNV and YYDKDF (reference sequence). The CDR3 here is CATSRPKRGLADALDTQYF. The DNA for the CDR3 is TGTGCCACCAGCAGACCAAAGCGCGGACTAGCGGACGCCTTGGATACGCAGTATTTT.

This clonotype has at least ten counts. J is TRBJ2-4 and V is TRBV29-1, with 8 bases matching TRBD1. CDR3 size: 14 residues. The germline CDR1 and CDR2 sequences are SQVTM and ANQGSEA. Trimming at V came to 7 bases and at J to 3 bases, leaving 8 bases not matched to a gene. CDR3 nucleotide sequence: TGCAGCGCCGGGACAGGTTCAAACAAAAACATTCAGTACTTC. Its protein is CSAGTGSNKNIQYF.

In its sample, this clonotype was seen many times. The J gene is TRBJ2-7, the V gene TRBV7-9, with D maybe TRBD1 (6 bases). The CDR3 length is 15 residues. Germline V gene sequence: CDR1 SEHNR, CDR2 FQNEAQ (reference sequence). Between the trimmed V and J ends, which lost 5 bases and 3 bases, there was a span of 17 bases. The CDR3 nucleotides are TGTGCCAGCAGCCACAGGGAGCTGGGATACTACGAGCAGTACTTC. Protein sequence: CASSHRELGYYEQYF.

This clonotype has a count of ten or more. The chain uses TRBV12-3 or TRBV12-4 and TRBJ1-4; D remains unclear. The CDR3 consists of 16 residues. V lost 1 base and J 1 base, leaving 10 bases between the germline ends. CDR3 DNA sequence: TGTGCCAGCAGTTTAGGATTGCCCTTAACTAATGAAAAACTGTTTTTT. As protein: CASSLGLPLTNEKLFF.

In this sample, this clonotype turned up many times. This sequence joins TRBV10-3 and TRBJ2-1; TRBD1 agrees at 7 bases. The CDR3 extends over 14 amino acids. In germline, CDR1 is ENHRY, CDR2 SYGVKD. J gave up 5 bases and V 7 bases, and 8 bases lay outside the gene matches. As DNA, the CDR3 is TGTGCCATCACCAAGGGGGCTATGGACAATGAGCAGTTCTTC. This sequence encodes CAITKGAMDNEQFF.

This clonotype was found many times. CDR3 region: CASSLRSQRDGYTF. The CDR3 DNA is TGCGCCAGCAGCCTACGGTCCCAACGGGATGGCTACACCTTC. This rearrangement joins TRBV4-3 to TRBJ1-2; D is undetermined. This CDR3 contains 14 residues. Trimming shortened V by 4 bases and J by 6 bases, and 15 bases separated the two germline ends. In germline, CDR1 is LGHNA, CDR2 YSLEER.

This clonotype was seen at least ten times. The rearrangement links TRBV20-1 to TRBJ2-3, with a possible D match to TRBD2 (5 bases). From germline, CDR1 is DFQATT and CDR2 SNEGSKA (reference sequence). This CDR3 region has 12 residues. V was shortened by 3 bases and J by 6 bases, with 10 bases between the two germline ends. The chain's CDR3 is CSASTRGDTQYF. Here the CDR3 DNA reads TGCAGTGCTAGTACCCGGGGTGATACGCAGTATTTT.